The clone carrying this T cell receptor beta chain was counted at least ten times. Stated time point: before trial treatment. The therapy administered to donors comprised nivolumab, ipilimumab, aspirin, low-dose cyclophosphamide and low-dose radiotherapy. Patients who could take part had advanced solid tumors with no tumor-infiltrating lymphocytes. This sample is part of a study of low-dose radiotherapy and immunotherapy resistance in tumors. Trimming removed 5 bases from V and 9 bases from J, with 11 bases in between. This CDR3 has 12 amino acids. cDNA synthesis used a TRAV/TRBV-specific primer set for both chains. TCRs underwent approximately 20 PCR cycles of amplification with a constant-region primer and V-primer adapter. In vitro transcription amplified isolated mRNA. TCRdb re-analysed the reads in MiXCR, keeping a single row per CDR3 protein. This sample has roughly 76,000 distinct CDR3 sequences; approximately 20% occur once, and the top ten carry about 5.5%.

This TCR derives from a male donor with prostate cancer. This specimen consisted of PBMCs, obtained before treatment. This sequence joins TRBV12-3 or TRBV12-4 and TRBJ1-5, with D possibly TRBD1 on 6 matching bases. CDR3 sequence reads: CASSGGQLPQHF. CDR3 nucleotide sequence: TGTGCCAGCAGTGGGGGCCAGCTGCCCCAGCATTTT.